This is a list of T cell receptor beta chains from one sample in a study of T cells in Graves' hyperthyroidism and ophthalmopathy. Using its own MiXCR run on the multiplex PCR reads, TCRdb lists one record per CDR3 protein. The sample consists of a few hundred thousand distinct CDR3 sequences, roughly 46% of them appearing once. Sequencing used peripheral blood or thyroid tissue (not recorded which). The receptors originated from a young woman with Graves' hyperthyroidism. Both conserved end residues are part of each CDR3. Fields, in order: V gene, J gene, D gene, clone size, CDR3 protein, CDR3 DNA. The D gene is left open where the match is weak. The size field is filled for only some rows; it gives once, few, many or a size class.

V: TRBV20-1
J: TRBJ1-4
D: NA
size: many
CDR3: CSALSGWTNEKLFF
DNA: TGCAGTGCTCTGTCAGGTTGGACTAATGAAAAACTGTTTTTT

V: TRBV12-3/TRBV12-4
J: TRBJ2-5
D: TRBD1
size: NA
CDR3: CAISASGVRTGGYQETQYF
DNA: TGTGCCATCAGCGCGTCCGGAGTTCGGACAGGGGGGTACCAAGAGACCCAGTACTTC

V: TRBV7-9
J: TRBJ1-4
D: TRBD1
size: NA
CDR3: CASSLLTGASNEKLFF
DNA: TGTGCCAGCAGCTTACTGACAGGGGCTAGTAATGAAAAACTGTTTTTT

V: TRBV10-3
J: TRBJ2-1
D: TRBD2
size: many
CDR3: CAISGSGAGGRDNEQFF
DNA: TGTGCCATCAGTGGATCCGGGGCGGGAGGACGAGACAATGAGCAGTTCTTC

V: TRBV7-9
J: TRBJ1-1
D: NA
size: many
CDR3: CASSLGVGTEAFF
DNA: TGTGCTAGCAGCTTAGGGGTCGGGACTGAAGCTTTCTTT

V: TRBV9
J: TRBJ2-6
D: TRBD1
size: NA
CDR3: CASSAMTGFSSGANVLTF
DNA: TGTGCCAGCAGCGCAATGACAGGGTTTAGCTCTGGGGCCAACGTCCTGACTTTC

V: TRBV15
J: TRBJ2-7
D: NA
size: many
CDR3: CATSRGRQRTYEQYF
DNA: TGTGCCACCAGCAGAGGCAGGCAGCGCACCTACGAGCAGTACTTC

V: TRBV9
J: TRBJ1-5
D: NA
size: few
CDR3: CASSEGGPNSNQPQHF
DNA: TGTGCCAGCAGCGAGGGGGGACCGAATAGCAATCAGCCCCAGCATTTT

V: TRBV6-1
J: TRBJ1-2
D: NA
size: many
CDR3: CASTLTGIYRF
DNA: TGTGCCAGCACTTTAACGGGGATCTACCGCTTC

V: TRBV7-9
J: TRBJ2-7
D: TRBD1
size: many
CDR3: CASSWADRGEQYF
DNA: TGTGCCAGCAGCTGGGCCGACAGGGGCGAGCAGTACTTC

V: TRBV14
J: TRBJ2-7
D: TRBD1
size: many
CDR3: CASSQTRTGRLVGQYF
DNA: TGTGCCAGCAGCCAAACACGGACAGGGCGATTGGTCGGGCAGTACTTC

V: TRBV4-2
J: TRBJ1-1
D: NA
size: many
CDR3: CASSENRRGTEAFF
DNA: TGTGCCAGCAGCGAGAACCGAAGAGGAACTGAAGCTTTCTTT

V: TRBV19
J: TRBJ1-4
D: NA
size: many
CDR3: CASSSAATNEKLFF
DNA: TGTGCCAGTAGTTCTGCGGCTACTAATGAAAAACTGTTTTTT

V: TRBV6-1
J: TRBJ2-5
D: NA
size: NA
CDR3: CAALRDMETQYF
DNA: TGTGCCGCCCTCAGGGATATGGAGACCCAGTACTTC

V: TRBV10-2
J: TRBJ2-2
D: NA
size: NA
CDR3: CASSQDLVTLLNTGELFF
DNA: TGTGCCAGCAGCCAAGATTTAGTAACTCTCCTGAACACCGGGGAGCTGTTTTTT

V: TRBV7-9
J: TRBJ2-6
D: NA
size: NA
CDR3: CASSQDHSAHPKALSGANVLTF
DNA: TGCGCCAGCAGCCAAGATCATTCAGCGCATCCAAAGGCACTCTCTGGGGCCAACGTCCTGACTTTC

V: TRBV5-1
J: TRBJ1-1
D: NA
size: many
CDR3: CASSLMGRTEAFF
DNA: TGCGCCAGCAGCTTAATGGGACGGACTGAAGCTTTCTTT

V: TRBV7-6
J: TRBJ2-7
D: NA
size: few
CDR3: CASSSLGPVWNEQYF
DNA: TGTGCCAGCAGCTCCCTAGGACCGGTTTGGAACGAGCAGTACTTC

V: TRBV12-3/TRBV12-4
J: TRBJ1-1
D: NA
size: few
CDR3: CASSFWGKNTEAFF
DNA: TGTGCCAGCAGTTTTTGGGGCAAGAACACTGAAGCTTTCTTT

V: TRBV20-1
J: TRBJ2-7
D: TRBD2
size: many
CDR3: CSAQGGEREFALPYEQYF
DNA: TGCAGTGCCCAAGGGGGGGAGCGGGAGTTTGCTCTTCCCTACGAGCAGTACTTC

V: TRBV5-4
J: TRBJ2-5
D: NA
size: NA
CDR3: CASSETPWGGPIRETQYF
DNA: TGTGCCAGCAGCGAAACACCATGGGGAGGCCCGATTAGAGAGACCCAGTACTTC

V: TRBV7-9
J: TRBJ1-1
D: NA
size: many
CDR3: CASSLDTGTGAFF
DNA: TGTGCCAGCAGCTTAGACACCGGGACCGGGGCTTTCTTT

V: TRBV7-8
J: TRBJ2-3
D: TRBD2
size: NA
CDR3: CASSRSGFRTDTQYF
DNA: TGTGCCAGCAGCCGTAGCGGGTTTCGCACAGATACGCAGTATTTT

V: TRBV2
J: TRBJ1-4
D: NA
size: NA
CDR3: CASSVGSGKLFF
DNA: TGTGCCAGCAGTGTGGGGAGCGGGAAACTGTTTTTT

V: TRBV29-1
J: TRBJ2-7
D: NA
size: NA
CDR3: CAWNNGPYEQYF
DNA: TGTGCCTGGAATAACGGGCCATACGAGCAGTACTTC

V: TRBV25-1
J: TRBJ1-5
D: TRBD1
size: once
CDR3: CASSAKDRGNSNQPQHF
DNA: TGTGCCAGCAGTGCTAAGGACAGGGGGAACAGCAATCAGCCCCAGCATTTT

V: TRBV7-2
J: TRBJ2-5
D: TRBD2
size: NA
CDR3: CASSPSRLAGGRETQYF
DNA: TGTGCCAGCAGCCCCTCCAGACTAGCGGGAGGGCGAGAGACCCAGTACTTC

V: TRBV5-1
J: TRBJ2-7
D: TRBD1
size: many
CDR3: CASSRDRVWEQYF
DNA: TGCGCCAGCAGCCGGGACAGGGTATGGGAGCAGTACTTC

V: TRBV24-1
J: TRBJ1-1
D: NA
size: NA
CDR3: CATSDFPPGNTEAFF
DNA: TGTGCCACCAGTGATTTCCCGCCAGGGAACACTGAAGCTTTCTTT

V: TRBV24-1
J: TRBJ1-5
D: NA
size: many
CDR3: CATSDQGIGNQPQHF
DNA: TGTGCCACCAGTGATCAGGGGATTGGCAATCAGCCCCAGCATTTT

V: TRBV6-1
J: TRBJ1-5
D: NA
size: many
CDR3: CASSEAAGQPQHF
DNA: TGTGCCAGCAGTGAAGCAGCGGGTCAGCCCCAGCATTTT

V: TRBV19
J: TRBJ2-5
D: TRBD1
size: many
CDR3: CASSKTGRETQYF
DNA: TGTGCCAGTAGTAAGACAGGGAGAGAGACCCAGTACTTC

V: TRBV20-1
J: TRBJ1-2
D: NA
size: NA
CDR3: CSAPGTGTSNYGYTF
DNA: TGCAGTGCACCTGGGACCGGGACTTCTAACTATGGCTACACCTTC

V: TRBV12-3/TRBV12-4
J: TRBJ2-5
D: NA
size: many
CDR3: CASRVPGSETQYF
DNA: TGTGCCAGCAGGGTACCAGGGTCCGAGACCCAGTACTTC

V: TRBV20-1
J: TRBJ2-6
D: TRBD1
size: NA
CDR3: CSAPQGDTEAF
DNA: TGCAGTGCTCCACAGGGGGACACTGAAGCTTTC

V: TRBV15
J: TRBJ1-5
D: NA
size: NA
CDR3: CATSRDLGETQHF
DNA: TGTGCCACCAGCAGAGATCTCGGGGAGACCCAGCATTTT

V: TRBV20-1
J: TRBJ2-6
D: NA
size: NA
CDR3: CSASAGISGANVLTF
DNA: TGCAGTGCTAGCGCTGGGATCTCTGGGGCCAACGTCCTGACTTTC

V: TRBV24-1
J: TRBJ2-5
D: TRBD1
size: NA
CDR3: CATSDATTGVGQRETQYF
DNA: TGTGCCACCAGTGATGCAACCACAGGGGTCGGGCAAAGAGAGACCCAGTACTTC

V: TRBV11-3
J: TRBJ2-7
D: NA
size: NA
CDR3: CASSLGGRTWYF
DNA: TGTGCCAGCAGCTTAGGGGGCCGAACATGGTACTTC

V: TRBV7-9
J: TRBJ1-2
D: NA
size: NA
CDR3: CASSLDAGGGNYGYTF
DNA: TGTGCCAGCAGCTTAGATGCCGGAGGGGGTAACTATGGCTACACCTTC

V: TRBV10-3
J: TRBJ1-6
D: NA
size: NA
CDR3: CAISVRRESVNSPLHF
DNA: TGTGCCATCAGTGTACGCCGGGAGTCGGTTAATTCACCCCTCCACTTT

V: TRBV20-1
J: TRBJ2-6
D: NA
size: many
CDR3: CSARHSGANVLTF
DNA: TGCAGTGCTAGACACTCTGGGGCCAACGTCCTGACTTTC

V: TRBV24-1
J: TRBJ2-2
D: NA
size: many
CDR3: CATSDPGFLSNTGELFF
DNA: TGTGCCACCAGTGATCCAGGGTTCTTGTCCAACACCGGGGAGCTGTTTTTT

V: TRBV4-2
J: TRBJ2-7
D: NA
size: many
CDR3: CASSQTTEQYF
DNA: TGTGCCAGCAGCCAAACGACCGAGCAGTACTTC

V: TRBV20-1
J: TRBJ2-5
D: NA
size: NA
CDR3: CSAKRGRLQETQYF
DNA: TGCAGTGCTAAGCGAGGGAGGCTCCAAGAGACCCAGTACTTC